Listed below are T cell receptor beta chains from one sample, sequenced in a study of cytomegalovirus exposure and HLA in healthy donors. Assay used: immunoSEQ multiplex PCR; TCRdb lists only in-frame clones, some missing. The sample carries approximately 140,000 clones, 70% to 80% recorded once. The sequenced sample was PBMCs. The source is a man aged 45-65 years in good health and CMV-seropositive. The CDR3 runs from the conserved cysteine through the conserved F or W.

j_gene,v_gene,CDR3aa
TRBJ2-3,TRBV9,CASSEREGSTDTQYF
TRBJ1-2,TRBV29-1,CSVSPDRGIYGYTF
TRBJ2-2,TRBV11-3,CASSLYAGTETGELFF
TRBJ2-7,TRBV7-9,CASSFGVIYEQYF
TRBJ2-7,TRBV6-5,CASSSGTDHSYEQYF
TRBJ2-7,TRBV7-6,CASSPTSAPRLEQYF
TRBJ2-7,TRBV6-5,CASSKGLAGGDWDF
TRBJ2-1,TRBV4-1,CASSQGVGSSYNEQFF
TRBJ1-5,TRBV30,CAWQQGSNQPQHF
TRBJ2-7,TRBV6-6,CASSYTYEQYF
TRBJ2-5,TRBV2,CASSEALRQETQYF
TRBJ2-7,TRBV13,CASSLAHRRDSERYEQYF
TRBJ2-5,TRBV7-9,CASSFSETQYF
TRBJ1-2,TRBV6-6,CASTVYGQGGGYTF
TRBJ2-3,TRBV4-1,CASSRSPSGPTDTQYF
TRBJ2-1,TRBV4-1,CASSQTSGNNEQFF
TRBJ2-3,TRBV18,CASATSSPSTDTQYF
TRBJ2-3,TRBV6-5,CASSLGAPRGDTQYF
TRBJ2-7,TRBV7-8,CASSSRLLAINSYEQYF
TRBJ1-5,TRBV28,CASRGGGGGSNQPQHF
TRBJ2-1,TRBV7-9,CASSFLRGQGTDNEQFF
TRBJ2-5,TRBV11-3,CASSLGRGSKTQYF
TRBJ1-1,TRBV30,CAWSDRDRNTEAFF
TRBJ2-7,TRBV4-1,CASSQETGWDEQYF